This T cell receptor (beta chain) emerged from a study of metastatic and nonmetastatic thyroid tumors. As for the study in general: The comparison covered peripheral blood and tumor or nodule tissue in malignant and benign thyroid patients.

After removal of 1 base from V and 2 bases from J, the junction contained 2 bases not matched to a gene. The CDR3 is made up of 14 amino acids. Germline assignment: CDR1 SGHTA and CDR2 FQGNSA. Through MiXCR, TCRdb re-clonotyped the PCR reads. The table has 23,000 or so clones, around 28% seen once. No treatment had been given to any patient before thyroid surgery. V usage is TRBV7-2 and J usage is TRBJ2-7, with 7 bases matching TRBD1. The sequence came from a female donor with papillary thyroid cancer or a benign thyroid nodule (not recorded which). Some clones in this sample may be carry-over from other donors' samples. The sequenced material came from tumor tissue. The CDR3 DNA is TGTGCCAGCAGCTTAGGGACAGGAACCTACGAGCAGTACTTC. Protein sequence: CASSLGTGTYEQYF.